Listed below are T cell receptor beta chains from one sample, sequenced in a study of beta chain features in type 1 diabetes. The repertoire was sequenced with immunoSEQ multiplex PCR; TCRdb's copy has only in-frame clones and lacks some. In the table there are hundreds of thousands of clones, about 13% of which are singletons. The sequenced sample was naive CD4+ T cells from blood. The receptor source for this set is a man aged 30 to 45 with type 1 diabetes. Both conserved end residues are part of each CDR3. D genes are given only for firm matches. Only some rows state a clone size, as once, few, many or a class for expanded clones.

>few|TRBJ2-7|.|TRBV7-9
TGTGCCAGCAGCTTAGGACTGGACTCCTACGAGCAGTACTTC
CASSLGLDSYEQYF
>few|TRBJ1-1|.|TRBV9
TGTGCCAGCAGCGGCCCTCAGGGTTGGACTGAAGCTTTCTTT
CASSGPQGWTEAFF
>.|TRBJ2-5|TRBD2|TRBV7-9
TGTGCCAGCAGTTCCGTGGCGGGAGGACAACATACGGAGACCCAGTACTTC
CASSSVAGGQHTETQYF
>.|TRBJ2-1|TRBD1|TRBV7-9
TGTGCCAGCAGCTTAGCAGGGACAGGGGCGTACAATGAGCAGTTCTTC
CASSLAGTGAYNEQFF
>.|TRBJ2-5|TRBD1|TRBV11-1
TGTGCCAGCAGCTTACGAATCGTCGGACAGGGGGTTCAAGAGACCCAGTACTTC
CASSLRIVGQGVQETQYF
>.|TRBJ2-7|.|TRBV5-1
TGCGCCAGCCGGCTCGGGACACCGTCCTACGAGCAGTACTTC
CASRLGTPSYEQYF
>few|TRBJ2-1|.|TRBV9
TGTGCCAGCAGCGTACAGACGAGCGGGTATTACAATGAGCAGTTCTTC
CASSVQTSGYYNEQFF
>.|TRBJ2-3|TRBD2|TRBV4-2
TGTGCCAGCAGCCAAGTCAGCGGGGTGCGCACAGATACGCAGTATTTT
CASSQVSGVRTDTQYF
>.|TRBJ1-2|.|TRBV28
TGTGCCAGCAGTCGGGTCGTCTATGGCTACACCTTC
CASSRVVYGYTF
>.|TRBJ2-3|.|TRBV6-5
TGTGCCAGCAGTTATCAACACAGCCTATTCTATACGCAGTATTTT
CASSYQHSLFYTQYF
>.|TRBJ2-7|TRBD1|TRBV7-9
TGTGCCAGCAGCTTAGCGAGCGGGACAGGGATCTACGAGCAGTACTTC
CASSLASGTGIYEQYF
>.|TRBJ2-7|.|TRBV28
TGTGCCAGCAGTTCCCTTAGCGGCCCCGGGCCCTACGAGCAGTACTTC
CASSSLSGPGPYEQYF
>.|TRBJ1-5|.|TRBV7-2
TGTGCCAGCTCCTGGGAGGGGGGCTGGCCCCAGCATTTT
CASSWEGGWPQHF
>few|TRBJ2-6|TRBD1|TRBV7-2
TGTGCCAGCAGCTCTTCCCCAGGGGGAGTCTCTGGGGCCAACGTCCTGACTTTC
CASSSSPGGVSGANVLTF
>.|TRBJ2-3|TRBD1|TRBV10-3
TGTGCCATCAGTGACAGGGGGCGAACCGCTAGCACAGATACGCAGTATTTT
CAISDRGRTASTDTQYF
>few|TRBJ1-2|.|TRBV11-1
TGTGCCAGCAGCTTAGAGACAGACTATGGCTACACCTTC
CASSLETDYGYTF
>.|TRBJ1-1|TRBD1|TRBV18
TGTGCCAGCTCATTCTTACAGGGGACTGAAGCTTTCTTT
CASSFLQGTEAFF
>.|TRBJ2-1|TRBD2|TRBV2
TGTGCCAGCAGGTTAGCGGGAGTAGGCGATGAGCAGTTCTTC
CASRLAGVGDEQFF
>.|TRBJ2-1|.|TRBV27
TGTGCCAGCAGTTTGACCAGGGCTACTGAGCAGTTCTTC
CASSLTRATEQFF
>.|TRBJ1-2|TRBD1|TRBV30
TGTGCCTGGAGTGAAAATCTCGACAGGGGGAATTATGGCTACACCTTC
CAWSENLDRGNYGYTF
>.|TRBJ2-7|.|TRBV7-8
TGTGCCAGCAGCTTACAGGGTTCCTCCTACGAGCAGTACTTC
CASSLQGSSYEQYF
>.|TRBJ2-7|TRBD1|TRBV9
TGTGCCAGCAGCGCGACAGGGGTCACCTACGAGCAGTACTTC
CASSATGVTYEQYF
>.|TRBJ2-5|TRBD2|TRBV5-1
TGCGCCAGCAGCTCGAGCGGGAGGGCCCAAGAGACCCAGTACTTC
CASSSSGRAQETQYF
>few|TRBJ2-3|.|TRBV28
TGTGCCAGCTCCCCTGGCACAGATACGCAGTATTTT
CASSPGTDTQYF
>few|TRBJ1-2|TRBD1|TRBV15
TGTGCCACCAGCAGAGGGGACAGGGAAGGCTACACCTTC
CATSRGDREGYTF
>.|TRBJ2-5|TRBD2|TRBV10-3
TGTGCCATCAGCGGGACTAGCGGGAGTGGCTTGGGAGAGACCCAGTACTTC
CAISGTSGSGLGETQYF
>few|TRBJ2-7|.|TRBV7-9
TGTGCCAGCAGCCAGGCGGCGGGATGGATGAGGCCGGACTTC
CASSQAAGWMRPDF
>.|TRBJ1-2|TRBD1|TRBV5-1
TGCGCCAGCAGACATCCCGACAGGGGAGGTGGCTACACCTTC
CASRHPDRGGGYTF
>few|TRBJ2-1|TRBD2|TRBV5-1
TGCGCCAGCAGCTTGGGAGGTAGCGGGAGGGCCAGGAATGAGCAGTTCTTC
CASSLGGSGRARNEQFF
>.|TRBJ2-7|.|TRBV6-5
TGTGCCAGCACCGCCAAGGGGTCCGGCCAATACGAGCAGTACTTC
CASTAKGSGQYEQYF
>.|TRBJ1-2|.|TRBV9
TGTGCCAGCAGCCCGGGGGGGGAGAACTATGGCTACACCTTC
CASSPGGENYGYTF
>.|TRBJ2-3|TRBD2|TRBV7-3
TGTGCCAGCAGCTTATACCGACTGGGCGGGAGGGCCGGAGATACGCAGTATTTT
CASSLYRLGGRAGDTQYF
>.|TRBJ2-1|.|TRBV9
TGTGCCAGCAGCGTAGACGGTACCTCCTACAATGAGCAGTTCTTC
CASSVDGTSYNEQFF
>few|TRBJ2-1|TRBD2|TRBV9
TGTGCCAGCAGCGTATTGTCGAGCGGGAGGGCCAACGATGAGCAGTTCTTC
CASSVLSSGRANDEQFF
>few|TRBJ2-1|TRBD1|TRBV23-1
TGCGCCAGCCCGGGACAGGGTACAAGTGAGCAGTTCTTC
CASPGQGTSEQFF
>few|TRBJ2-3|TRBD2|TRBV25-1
TGTGCCAGCGCCCCCCTAGCGGCGGGGGGAGATACGCAGTATTTT
CASAPLAAGGDTQYF
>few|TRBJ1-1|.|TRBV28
TGTGCCAGCAGTTTGCGGATGAACACTGAAGCTTTCTTT
CASSLRMNTEAFF
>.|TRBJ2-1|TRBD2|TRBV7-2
TGTGCCAGCAGCTTCGGCGGGAGCCTCTACAATGAGCAGTTCTTC
CASSFGGSLYNEQFF
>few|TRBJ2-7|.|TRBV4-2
TGTGCCAGCAGCCAAGATCGCCAGTCCCTCGAGCAGTACTTC
CASSQDRQSLEQYF
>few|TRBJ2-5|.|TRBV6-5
TGTGCCAGCAGGACGGGCGGGAAGCTAGAGACCCAGTACTTC
CASRTGGKLETQYF
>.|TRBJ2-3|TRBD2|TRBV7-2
TGTGCCAGCAGCTGGCCTGGGACTAGCGGGCGGGATACGCAGTATTTT
CASSWPGTSGRDTQYF
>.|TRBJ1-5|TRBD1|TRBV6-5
TGTGCCAGCAGTTACGACAGGGACAATCAGCCCCAGCATTTT
CASSYDRDNQPQHF
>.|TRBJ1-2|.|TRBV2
TGTGCCAGCGTAGAGGGGGGGATCGATGGCTACACCTTC
CASVEGGIDGYTF
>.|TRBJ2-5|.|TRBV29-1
TGCAGCGTTGGTCAGGGGCAAGAGACCCAGTACTTC
CSVGQGQETQYF
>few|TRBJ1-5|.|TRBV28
TGTGCCAGCAGATCAGGGTGGAGTCAGCCCCAGCATTTT
CASRSGWSQPQHF
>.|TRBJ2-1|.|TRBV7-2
TGTGCCAGCGTCCTCAGCTCCTACAATGAGCAGTTCTTC
CASVLSSYNEQFF
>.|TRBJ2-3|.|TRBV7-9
TGTGCCAGCAGCTTAGAGATTCTCGAGGGTACGCAGTATTTT
CASSLEILEGTQYF
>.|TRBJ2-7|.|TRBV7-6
TGTGCCAGCAGCTTAGCGGGAGTAGCCGGGCAGTACTTC
CASSLAGVAGQYF
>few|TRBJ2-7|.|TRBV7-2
TGTGCCAGCAGCTTAAATAGCGGAGCCTACGAGCAGTACTTC
CASSLNSGAYEQYF
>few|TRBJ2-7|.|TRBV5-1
TGCGCCAGCAGGGAGGGTTCCTACGAGCAGTACTTC
CASREGSYEQYF
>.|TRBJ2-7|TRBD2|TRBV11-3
TGTGCCAGCTCAAGCGGGAGTGTATACGAGCAGTACTTC
CASSSGSVYEQYF
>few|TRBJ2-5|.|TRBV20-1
TGCAGTGCTAACTTCTTGGAGACCCAGTACTTC
CSANFLETQYF
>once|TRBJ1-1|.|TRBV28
TGTGCCAGCAAGGAGGGAACTGAAGCTTTCTTT
CASKEGTEAFF
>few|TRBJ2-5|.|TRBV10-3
TGTGCCATCAGTGGCTCAGGGAGGCCAGGTGGGGAGACCCAGTACTTC
CAISGSGRPGGETQYF